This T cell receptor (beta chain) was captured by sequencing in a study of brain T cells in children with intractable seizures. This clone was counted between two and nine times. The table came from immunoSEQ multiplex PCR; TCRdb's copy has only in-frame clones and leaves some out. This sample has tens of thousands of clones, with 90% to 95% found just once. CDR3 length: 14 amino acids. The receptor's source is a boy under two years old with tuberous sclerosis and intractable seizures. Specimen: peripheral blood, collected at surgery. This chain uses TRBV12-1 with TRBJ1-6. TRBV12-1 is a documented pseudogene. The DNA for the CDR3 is TGTGCCAGCAGCCCCTTGCCTCCAAATTCACCCCTCCACTTT. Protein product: CASSPLPPNSPLHF.